The 17 T cell receptor beta chains given below trace back to one sample, sequenced in a study of cytomegalovirus exposure and HLA in healthy donors. The study ran its PCR with 60 Vbeta and 13 Jbeta primers. Some clones are missing from TCRdb's copy, which holds only in-frame ones; the method was immunoSEQ multiplex PCR. The sample holds about 71,000 clones; about two thirds are singletons and the top ten take more than 8%. Sequencing was performed on PBMCs. The receptors originated from a woman aged 50 to 65 in good health and CMV-seropositive.

V gene TRBV6-5 combines with J gene TRBJ2-3; 7 bases map to TRBD2. The CDR3 sequence is 15 residues long. V lost 0 bases to trimming and J lost 3 bases; unmatched junction nucleotides: 3. Germline V lookup: CDR1 MNHEY, CDR2 SVGAGI. The CDR3 spells CASSYSQGGTDTQYF. CDR3 DNA sequence: TGTGCCAGCAGTTACTCCCAGGGAGGGACAGATACGCAGTATTTT.

The chain carries TRBV5-4 and TRBJ1-2; 8 nucleotides align to TRBD1. Germline CDR1 and CDR2: SGHNT and YYREEE (reference sequence). The trim removed 4 bases at V and 5 bases at J, leaving 10 bases unmatched. CDR3 length: 15 amino acids. CDR3 bases: TGTGCCAGCAGCCCACAGGGGGAAGTCGGGTATGGCTACACCTTC. It yields the protein CASSPQGEVGYGYTF.

The V and J genes are TRBV5-4 and TRBJ1-3, with 7 bases identical to TRBD1. With V trimmed by 4 bases and J by 2 bases, 9 bases remained unmatched. This CDR3 comprises 16 residues. Germline V gene data show CDR1 as SGHNT and CDR2 as YYREEE (reference sequence). The CDR3 is CASSNDRASPGNTIYF. The DNA for the CDR3 is TGTGCCAGCAGCAACGACAGGGCAAGCCCTGGAAACACCATATATTTT. The entire variable domain, with the rest obtained from reference TRBV5-4 and TRBJ1-3, is as follows: ETGVTQSPTHLIKTRGQQVTLRCSSQSGHNTVSWYQQALGQGPQFIFQYYREEENGRGNFPPRFSGLQFPNYSSELNVNALELDDSALYLCASSNDRASPGNTIYFGEGSWLTVV.

The chain combines TRBV15 with TRBJ2-7; 7 bases are a match to TRBD1. CDR1 and CDR2 from the germline V gene are LNHNV and YYDKDF (reference sequence). V was clipped by 0 bases and J by 0 bases; unmatched bases: 5. The CDR3 loop spans 16 amino acids. The CDR3 coding sequence is TGTGCCACCAGCAGAGACAGACAGGGCCTCTCCTACGAGCAGTACTTC. It yields the protein CATSRDRQGLSYEQYF.

This rearrangement joins TRBV2 to TRBJ2-1; D may be TRBD2 (5 bases). Germline lookup yields CDR1 SNHLY and CDR2 FYNNEI. The CDR3 runs to 16 residues. Between the trimmed V and J ends, which lost 3 bases and 0 bases, there was a span of 12 bases. In DNA, the CDR3 is TGTGCCAGCAGTGATCGCGGGCCCAACTCCTACAATGAGCAGTTCTTC. Protein sequence: CASSDRGPNSYNEQFF. The full variable domain, with the rest looked up from reference TRBV2 and TRBJ2-1, is EPEVTQTPSHQVTQMGQEVILRCVPISNHLYFYWYRQILGQKVEFLVSFYNNEISEKSEIFDDQFSVERPDGSNFTLKIRSTKLEDSAMYFCASSDRGPNSYNEQFFGPGTRLTVL.

This chain joins TRBV11-2 and TRBJ2-2; 8 bases map to TRBD1. This CDR3 comprises 16 residues. V lost 3 bases and J lost 0; bases outside the gene matches: 3. From germline, CDR1 is SGHAT and CDR2 FQNNGV. As DNA, the CDR3 is TGTGCCAGCAGCTTGGGACAGGCCGCGAACACCGGGGAGCTGTTTTTT. Translating gives CASSLGQAANTGELFF.

V and J are TRBV10-3 and TRBJ2-2, with 8 bases identical to TRBD2. Germline-derived CDR1 and CDR2 are ENHRY and SYGVKD. This CDR3 has 17 residues. The ends lost 0 bases at V and 2 bases at J; junction bases unmatched: 5. Here the CDR3 reads CAISESRTSGNTGELFF. In DNA, the CDR3 is TGTGCCATCAGTGAGTCGAGAACTAGCGGAAACACCGGGGAGCTGTTTTTT.

In this sample, this clone turned up once. The chain combines TRBV19 with TRBJ1-3, with TRBD1 matching 9 bases. The CDR3 spans 16 residues. Germline CDR1 and CDR2: LNHDA and SQIVND (reference sequence). V shed 3 bases, J shed 0 bases, and the junction held 3 bases outside the gene matches. As DNA, the CDR3 is TGTGCCAGTAGTATGGGACAGGGTCCCTCTGGAAACACCATATATTTT. Its translation: CASSMGQGPSGNTIYF.

This chain links TRBV5-6 with TRBJ1-1, with a tentative D call TRBD1 (5 bases). Germline assignment: CDR1 SGHDT and CDR2 YYEEEE. The CDR3 totals 13 residues. V lost 4 bases and J 6 bases, leaving 13 bases between the germline ends. This CDR3 is CASSGGTRAEAFF. The DNA for the CDR3 is TGTGCCAGCAGCGGCGGGACCCGGGCTGAAGCTTTCTTT.

The genes are TRBV10-1 and TRBJ2-7; 7 nucleotides line up with TRBD1. Germline lookup yields CDR1 WNHNN and CDR2 SYGVQD (reference sequence). After removal of 4 bases from V and 3 bases from J, the junction contained 0 bases not matched to a gene. The CDR3 runs to 12 residues. The CDR3 DNA reads TGCGCCAGCAGTGGGGACAGCTACGAGCAGTACTTC. Protein product: CASSGDSYEQYF.

This chain joins TRBV28 and TRBJ1-2; perhaps TRBD1 as D (5 bases). Per germline, CDR1 MDHEN and CDR2 SYDVKM. The CDR3 has 15 residues. V was shortened by 7 bases and J by 2 bases, with 17 bases between the two germline ends. The CDR3: CASNSPGGTNYGYTF. The CDR3, as DNA: TGTGCCAGCAACTCTCCGGGGGGGACGAACTATGGCTACACCTTC.

The chain couples TRBV7-6 to TRBJ1-3; TRBD1 might be the D (5 bases). CDR3 length: 16 amino acids. The V and J ends lost 2 bases and 0 bases respectively, with 11 bases between them. The V gene's germline CDR1 is SGHVS and CDR2 FNYEAQ. As DNA, the CDR3 is TGTGCCAGCAGCTTAACCGACAGATCCTCTGGAAACACCATATATTTT. It translates to CASSLTDRSSGNTIYF.

In its sample, this clone was seen a few times. This chain joins TRBV5-6 and TRBJ2-5, with 10 bases identical to TRBD1. V was pared by 6 bases and J by 5 bases, with 13 bases of the junction left unmatched. The CDR3 consists of 16 residues. Germline V gene data show CDR1 as SGHDT and CDR2 as YYEEEE. CDR3 bases: TGTGCCAGCAAATGGGGGGGACAGGGGAGTTCGGAGACCCAGTACTTC. It yields the protein CASKWGGQGSSETQYF.

This chain links TRBV19 with TRBJ2-7, with 12 bases that match TRBD2. The CDR3 is made up of 15 amino acids. CDR1 is LNHDA and CDR2 is SQIVND in the germline V gene (reference sequence). The trim removed 6 bases at V and 3 bases at J, leaving 6 bases unmatched. The CDR3 nucleotides read TGTGCCAGTAGCCGACTAGCGGGAGAGGGCTACGAGCAGTACTTC. It encodes CASSRLAGEGYEQYF.

Details on this clone: Other DNA sequences in this specimen translate into the identical CDR3. CDR3 amino acids: CASSSQGTGANVLTF. The CDR3 bases are TGTGCCAGCAGCTCGCAGGGAACTGGGGCCAACGTCCTGACTTTC. The chain employs TRBV7-8 and TRBJ2-6; D may be TRBD1 (5 bases). Germline CDR1 reads SGHVS; CDR2 reads FQNEAQ. Between the trimmed V and J ends, which lost 4 bases and 2 bases, there was a span of 9 bases. The CDR3 is 15 amino acids.

The chain joins TRBV6-4 to TRBJ2-3; a weak D match, TRBD2 (6 bases). Per the germline V gene, CDR1 is MRHNA and CDR2 is SNTAGT. V was pared by 4 bases and J by 10 bases, with 18 bases between. This CDR3 contains 14 residues. The CDR3 DNA sequence: TGTGCCAGCAGTGTTAGCGGAGAGAGTTTGTCGCAGTATTTT. This sequence encodes CASSVSGESLSQYF.

The rearrangement links TRBV27 to TRBJ2-1; 8 nucleotides align to TRBD1. The V segment lost 6 bases and the J segment 7 bases; nucleotides outside the gene matches: 14. The length of the CDR3 is 16 residues. Germline loops: CDR1 MNHEY, CDR2 SMNVEV (reference sequence). The CDR3 reads CASSLQRPGGPNEQFF. CDR3 bases: TGTGCCAGCAGCCTCCAACGGCCAGGGGGCCCAAATGAGCAGTTCTTC.